These T cell receptor beta chains were read from a single sample in a study of cytomegalovirus exposure and HLA in healthy donors. The repertoire was sequenced with immunoSEQ multiplex PCR; TCRdb's copy has only in-frame clones and lacks some. With just over 50,000 clones in the sample, the ten largest clones hold around 12%. Sequencing was performed on PBMCs. These receptors all come from a woman aged 60-75 years in good health and CMV-seropositive. Both conserved end residues are part of each CDR3. D genes are given only for firm matches.

d_call j_call v_call cdr3_length cdr3_aa cdr3_nt
NA TRBJ1-5 TRBV5-1 15 CASSSKGGSNQPQHF TGCGCCAGCAGCTCAAAGGGAGGGAGCAATCAGCCCCAGCATTTT
NA TRBJ1-4 TRBV5-4 14 CASSSGETNEKLFF TGTGCCAGCAGCTCGGGTGAGACTAATGAAAAACTGTTTTTT
NA TRBJ2-7 TRBV29-1 15 CSVEDKAGPSYEQYF TGCAGCGTTGAAGATAAGGCAGGGCCCTCCTACGAGCAGTACTTC
NA TRBJ2-1 TRBV5-1 14 CASSLIGGQGEQFF TGCGCCAGCAGCTTGATCGGGGGGCAAGGTGAGCAGTTCTTC
NA TRBJ2-1 TRBV11-3 15 CASSLSAGSYNEQFF TGTGCCAGCAGCCTGAGCGCAGGGTCCTACAATGAGCAGTTCTTC
NA TRBJ2-2 TRBV5-1 16 CASSLVTRTNTGELFF TGCGCCAGCAGCTTGGTTACCAGGACGAACACCGGGGAGCTGTTTTTT
TRBD2 TRBJ2-2 TRBV28 15 CASNPGGGITGELFF TGTGCCAGCAACCCCGGGGGGGGGATCACCGGGGAGCTGTTTTTT
NA TRBJ2-2 TRBV7-8 13 CASSPRITGELFF TGTGCCAGCAGCCCGCGTATAACCGGGGAGCTGTTTTTT
NA TRBJ2-2 TRBV7-8 13 CASGGGWSGELFF TGTGCCAGCGGAGGGGGCTGGTCCGGGGAGCTGTTTTTT
NA TRBJ1-4 TRBV5-1 14 CASSLDQGYEKLFF TGCGCCAGCAGCTTGGACCAGGGATATGAAAAACTGTTTTTT
NA TRBJ1-6 TRBV6-6 16 CASSLRNREGGAPLHF TGTGCCAGCAGTCTCCGGAACAGGGAGGGGGGGGCACCCCTCCACTTT
NA TRBJ1-1 TRBV6-1 12 CASSLTNTEAFF TGTGCCAGCAGTTTGACTAACACTGAAGCTTTCTTT
NA TRBJ1-1 TRBV7-2 15 CATKTGALMNTEAFF TGTGCCACTAAGACGGGAGCACTAATGAACACTGAAGCTTTCTTT
TRBD2 TRBJ2-1 TRBV4-3 15 CASSQASGGADEQFF TGCGCCAGCAGCCAAGCTAGCGGGGGGGCCGATGAGCAGTTCTTC
TRBD1 TRBJ1-1 TRBV19 17 CASSTDIPLGQLKGAFF TGTGCCAGTAGTACCGATATTCCACTGGGACAGCTCAAAGGAGCTTTCTTT
TRBD1 TRBJ1-2 TRBV15 14 CATSGTGGPYGYTF TGTGCCACCAGCGGCACAGGGGGCCCCTATGGCTACACCTTC
TRBD1 TRBJ1-2 TRBV12-5 13 CASGSTGDGGYTF TGTGCTAGTGGTTCCACAGGGGACGGAGGCTACACCTTC
NA TRBJ2-6 TRBV6-5 14 CASRTGSGANVLTF TGTGCCAGCAGGACAGGCTCTGGGGCCAACGTCCTGACTTTC
TRBD1 TRBJ1-1 TRBV10-3 15 CAISERQGKNTEAFF TGTGCCATCAGTGAGCGACAGGGGAAGAACACTGAAGCTTTCTTT
TRBD2 TRBJ2-1 TRBV18 13 CASSPGTSDEQFF TGTGCCAGCTCTCCCGGGACTAGCGATGAGCAGTTCTTC
TRBD1 TRBJ2-1 TRBV11-2 14 CASSFDRGNNEQFF TGTGCCAGCAGCTTCGACAGGGGGAACAATGAGCAGTTCTTC
NA TRBJ2-7 TRBV6-1 11 CASQDVGGGYF TGTGCCAGCCAGGACGTGGGGGGGGGCTACTTC
NA TRBJ2-7 TRBV5-1 13 CASSLRGGPEQYF TGCGCCAGCAGCCTCAGGGGAGGGCCCGAGCAGTACTTC
TRBD2 TRBJ2-6 TRBV6-1 19 CASSEMAGGMRSGANVLTF TGTGCCAGCAGTGAGATGGCCGGGGGGATGAGGTCTGGGGCCAACGTCCTGACTTTC
NA TRBJ1-1 TRBV18 14 CASSLPPGYTEAFF TGTGCCAGCTCACTGCCCCCAGGGTACACTGAAGCTTTCTTT
TRBD1 TRBJ1-6 TRBV18 14 CASSPGQGPSPLHF TGTGCCAGCTCACCCGGACAGGGACCTTCACCCCTCCACTTT
NA TRBJ1-5 TRBV5-1 16 CASSLDRNYSNQPQHF TGCGCCAGCAGCTTAGACAGGAATTATAGCAATCAGCCCCAGCATTTT
NA TRBJ2-7 TRBV6-1 13 CASSGPGINEQYF TGTGCCAGCAGTGGGCCAGGAATCAACGAGCAGTACTTC
NA TRBJ2-2 TRBV6-5 14 CASSLGHNSGELFF TGTGCCAGCAGTCTTGGACACAACTCCGGGGAGCTGTTTTTT
NA TRBJ2-1 TRBV5-4 16 CASRLLGGAVLNEQFF TGTGCCAGCAGGTTGCTAGGGGGGGCGGTTCTCAATGAGCAGTTCTTC
NA TRBJ1-2 TRBV28 13 CASSPQGIGGYTF TGTGCCAGCAGTCCTCAGGGAATCGGTGGCTACACCTTC
NA TRBJ2-7 TRBV28 12 CASSLETYEQYF TGTGCCAGCAGTTTAGAGACCTACGAGCAGTACTTC
TRBD1 TRBJ1-2 TRBV11-2 18 CASSPERDRGNYPRGYTF TGTGCCAGCAGCCCTGAGCGGGACAGGGGCAATTACCCACGGGGCTACACCTTC
NA TRBJ1-6 TRBV5-1 17 CASSLDALGEKGSPLHF TGCGCCAGCAGCTTGGACGCGCTCGGGGAGAAAGGTTCACCCCTCCACTTT
NA TRBJ1-1 TRBV28 11 CASRNRFEAFF TGTGCCAGCAGAAACAGGTTTGAAGCTTTCTTT
NA TRBJ2-7 TRBV7-9 15 CASSLMGGQSEEQYF TGTGCCAGCAGCTTAATGGGGGGACAGTCAGAGGAGCAGTACTTC
TRBD1 TRBJ1-2 TRBV5-8 14 CASSRPDRAYGYTF TGTGCCAGCAGTCGTCCGGACAGGGCCTATGGCTACACCTTC
NA TRBJ1-2 TRBV6-5 14 CASSPTAAYLGYTF TGTGCCAGCAGTCCGACAGCCGCCTATTTGGGCTACACCTTC
TRBD1 TRBJ1-2 TRBV2 13 CASSPRQGDGYTF TGTGCCAGCAGCCCTCGACAGGGCGATGGCTACACCTTC
TRBD2 TRBJ2-3 TRBV5-1 15 CASSSPGLASDTQYF TGCGCCAGCAGCTCTCCGGGACTAGCGTCAGATACGCAGTATTTT